Following are 23 T cell receptor beta chains from one sample sequenced in a study of human T cells and chemical hapten exposure. This sample's time point: patch test 2, 6 weeks after DPC sensitization. Treatment denoted: therapeutic diphenylcyclopropenone sensitization with weekly scalp DPC. TCRdb passed the RACE reads through MiXCR, listing each CDR3 protein once. The profile shows tens of thousands of distinct CDR3 sequences, roughly 10% of them singletons. The sequenced sample was whole blood, obtained in connection with sensitization to the hapten diphenylcyclopropenone (DPC). The receptor set was obtained from a man between 25 and 39 years old with alopecia areata. Some clones in this sample may be carry-over from other donors' samples.

This clonotype was seen a handful of times. The chain carries TRBV3-1 and TRBJ2-5; TRBD2 matches 12 bases. The germline CDR1 and CDR2 sequences are LGHDT and YNNKEL (reference sequence). CDR3 length: 16 residues. The V segment lost 1 base and the J segment 4 bases; nucleotides outside the gene matches: 4. CDR3 coding DNA: TGTGCCAGCAGCCAAGGACTAGCGGGAGTAGGAGAGACCCAGTACTTC. Protein sequence: CASSQGLAGVGETQYF.

This clonotype was seen ten or more times. J is TRBJ1-1 and V is TRBV6-5, with 9 positions matching TRBD1. Germline values: CDR1 MNHEY, CDR2 SVGAGI. The CDR3 is 14 amino acids. The ends lost 5 bases at V and 5 bases at J; junction bases unmatched: 6. The CDR3: CASSVQGAKTEAFF. CDR3 DNA: TGTGCCAGCAGTGTACAGGGGGCGAAAACTGAAGCTTTCTTT.

This clonotype was counted many times. J is TRBJ2-7 and V is TRBV18; D not resolved. This CDR3 has 13 residues. The V end lost 2 bases, the J end lost 6 bases, and 11 bases lay between the germline ends. Germline CDR1 KGHSH, CDR2 LQKENI. For the CDR3, the DNA is TGTGCCAGCTCACCAGGGCCATCTGGCGAGCAGTACTTC. Protein sequence: CASSPGPSGEQYF.

This clonotype was picked up many times. This chain joins TRBV6-8 and TRBJ1-3; no firm D call. Trimming stripped 5 bases from V and 0 bases from J, with 14 bases between. This CDR3 comprises 16 residues. Germline V gene lookup returns CDR1 MNHGY and CDR2 SAAAGT. The CDR3 DNA sequence: TGTGCCAGCAGTCGAGTTCCGGCGCGCTCTGGAAACACCATATATTTT. This translates into CASSRVPARSGNTIYF.

The genes are TRBV12-5 and TRBJ1-4; D gene unclear. CDR1 and CDR2 from the germline V gene are LGHNT and FRNRAP. V was clipped by 1 base and J by 7 bases, with 10 bases between them. The CDR3 extends over 14 amino acids. The CDR3 region is CASGLGGFPEKLFF. CDR3 nucleotide sequence: TGTGCTAGTGGTTTGGGAGGGTTCCCTGAAAAACTGTTTTTT.

This clonotype was found many times. The V and J genes are TRBV20-1 and TRBJ2-7; 7 bases are a match to TRBD1. Germline CDR1 reads DFQATT; CDR2 reads SNEGSKA (reference sequence). Trimming took 5 bases from V and 4 from J; bases not matched to a gene: 8. CDR3 length: 13 residues. Here the CDR3 reads CSALRPTGYEQYF. CDR3 DNA: TGCAGTGCTTTACGCCCGACAGGGTACGAGCAGTACTTC.

This clonotype was seen many times. The V gene is TRBV6-6, the J gene TRBJ2-7; TRBD2 agrees at 12 bases. The CDR3 loop spans 15 amino acids. From germline, CDR1 is MNHNY and CDR2 SVGAGI (reference sequence). Trimming cost V 8 bases and J 5 bases; bases outside gene matches: 10. The CDR3 sequence: CASLNSPSGRDEQYF. The CDR3 DNA reads as TGTGCCAGCCTCAACTCTCCTAGCGGGAGGGACGAGCAGTACTTC.

This clonotype was detected many times. V is TRBV5-4 and J is TRBJ2-1, with 11 nucleotides matching TRBD2. CDR3 length: 15 residues. The V gene's germline CDR1 is SGHNT and CDR2 YYREEE (reference sequence). Unmatched junction bases numbered 7, after V lost 5 bases and J lost 6 bases. The CDR3 DNA reads as TGTGCCAGCAGTTCGGGACTAGCGGATTTCAATGAGCAGTTCTTC. Protein: CASSSGLADFNEQFF.

This clonotype was picked up a small number of times. This chain joins TRBV11-2 and TRBJ2-5, with 9 bases identical to TRBD1. There are 14 residues in the CDR3. Germline assignment: CDR1 SGHAT and CDR2 FQNNGV. J was trimmed by 4 bases and V by 2 bases; bases with no gene match: 2. The CDR3 coding sequence is TGTGCCAGCAGCTTATTGGGACAGGGAGAGACCCAGTACTTC. Its translation is CASSLLGQGETQYF.

This clonotype was observed many times. The V and J genes are TRBV20-1 and TRBJ2-3, with D perhaps matching TRBD2 (5 bases). CDR3 length equals 14 residues. Trimming cost V 6 bases and J 1 base, with 14 bases left between them. Germline V lookup: CDR1 DFQATT, CDR2 SNEGSKA (reference sequence). CDR3 in amino acids: CSATYGVRTDTQYF. CDR3 coding DNA: TGCAGTGCCACATACGGGGTACGCACAGATACGCAGTATTTT.

CDR3 protein: CASSGDNGYTF. The DNA for the CDR3 is TGCGCCAGCAGTGGGGACAATGGCTACACCTTC. V and J are TRBV10-2 and TRBJ1-2; perhaps TRBD1 as D (6 bases). The CDR3 covers 11 residues. V was cut by 4 bases and J by 6 bases, with 6 bases left in between. Germline V CDR1 and CDR2: WSHSY, SAAADI.

This clonotype has at least ten counts. This chain joins TRBV18 and TRBJ2-1; TRBD1 aligns across 9 bases. V shed 4 bases and J 5 bases; nucleotides not matched to a gene: 6. Germline V CDR1 and CDR2: KGHSH, LQKENI. The CDR3 totals 15 residues. The CDR3 here is CASSQGQGNHNEQFF. DNA for the CDR3: TGTGCCAGCTCACAGGGACAGGGAAACCACAATGAGCAGTTCTTC.

CDR3 loop: CATSDPTRSTDTQYF. CDR3 nucleotide sequence: TGTGCCACCAGTGACCCGACTAGATCGACAGATACGCAGTATTTT. This chain uses TRBV24-1 with TRBJ2-3; possible D gene TRBD2, 6 bases. The CDR3 has 15 amino acids. With 4 bases removed from V and 3 bases from J, the gap between germline ends came to 13 bases. Germline V gives CDR1 KGHDR, CDR2 SFDVKD.

This clonotype has at least ten counts. The gene calls are TRBV12-3 or TRBV12-4 and TRBJ2-7; no reliable D call. This CDR3 comprises 14 residues. V was clipped by 7 bases and J by 2 bases, with 15 bases between them. Written as DNA, the CDR3 is TGTGCCAGCAAGGGCGGACCGTGGGCCTACGAGCAGTACTTC. It yields the protein CASKGGPWAYEQYF.

This chain connects TRBV29-1 to TRBJ2-3; D is uncertain. V was pared by 4 bases and J by 1 base, with 15 bases between. The CDR3 totals 15 residues. Germline loops: CDR1 SQVTM, CDR2 ANQGSEA. CDR3: CSVGPGGDGTDTQYF. The DNA for the CDR3 is TGCAGCGTTGGCCCCGGCGGAGACGGCACAGATACGCAGTATTTT.

This clonotype has a count of ten or more. This chain connects TRBV6-2 or TRBV6-3 to TRBJ2-1; either TRBD1 or TRBD2 may fit D (7 bases each). CDR3 length: 15 amino acids. The V end lost 5 bases, the J end lost 9 bases, and 20 bases lay between the germline ends. From germline, CDR1 is MNHEY and CDR2 SVGEGT. CDR3 DNA: TGTGCCAGCAGTCGAACCGCAGGGGGGGTTGGTGAGCAGTTCTTC. Its protein product is CASSRTAGGVGEQFF.

V usage is TRBV6-5 and J usage is TRBJ1-3; maybe TRBD1 (5 bases). V gave up 5 bases and J gave up 0 bases, with 5 bases separating them. The CDR3 runs 13 residues. CDR1 is MNHEY and CDR2 is SVGAGI in the germline V gene. The CDR3 is CASSTGSGNTIYF. CDR3 DNA sequence: TGTGCCAGCAGTACAGGCTCTGGAAACACCATATATTTT.

This clonotype was observed a handful of times. The CDR3 DNA reads as TGCAGCGTCTCGGACGGCTCTATGTACTTC. Translation: CSVSDGSMYF. The V gene is TRBV29-1, the J gene TRBJ2-5; no clear D gene. Trimming stripped 6 bases from V and 13 bases from J, with 15 bases between. This CDR3 has 10 amino acids. The germline gives CDR1 SQVTM, CDR2 ANQGSEA.

This clonotype was observed at least ten times. The V and J genes are TRBV6-2 or TRBV6-3 and TRBJ2-3; unclear D gene. The V gene lost 0 bases and the J gene lost 7 bases, with 17 bases spanning the gap. Germline loops: CDR1 MNHEY, CDR2 SVGEGT. This CDR3 is built from 16 residues. The CDR3 spells CASSYSQQTLDYTQYF. CDR3 coding DNA: TGTGCCAGCAGTTACTCGCAGCAAACCCTTGATTATACGCAGTATTTT.

This clonotype was found a few times. The J gene is TRBJ1-6, the V gene TRBV6-6; tentatively, D is TRBD1 (5 bases). Germline V CDR1 and CDR2: MNHNY, SVGAGI (reference sequence). With 0 bases removed from V and 6 bases from J, the gap between germline ends came to 9 bases. CDR3 length: 15 amino acids. The CDR3 coding sequence is TGTGCCAGCAGTTACTCCCTACAGGTTAATTCACCCCTCCACTTT. Protein sequence: CASSYSLQVNSPLHF.

This clonotype was counted between two and nine times. The chain recombines TRBV11-3 with TRBJ2-3, with 7 bases fitting TRBD1. This CDR3 is built from 16 residues. Germline loops: CDR1 SGHNT, CDR2 YENEEA. Germline trimming cut 5 bases from V and 6 bases from J; bases unmatched to any gene: 14. The DNA for the CDR3 is TGTGCCAGCAGCCTTCGGGACAGTCTGAGGACGGATACGCAGTATTTT. Its translation is CASSLRDSLRTDTQYF.

This clonotype was found many times. The chain carries TRBV11-2 and TRBJ2-5; 8 bases line up with TRBD2. The CDR3 sequence is 16 residues long. Losses at the gene ends were 3 bases for V and 3 bases for J; bases not matched to a gene: 9. Germline assignment: CDR1 SGHAT and CDR2 FQNNGV. The CDR3: CASSFEPGGPKETQYF. DNA of the CDR3: TGTGCCAGCAGCTTTGAACCGGGAGGGCCGAAAGAGACCCAGTACTTC.

This chain links TRBV20-1 with TRBJ2-3; D perhaps matches TRBD1 (6 bases). Germline V gene data show CDR1 as DFQATT and CDR2 as SNEGSKA (reference sequence). V was cut by 3 bases and J by 2 bases, with 18 bases left in between. This CDR3 spans 16 amino acids. The CDR3 DNA sequence: TGCAGTGCTAGTTCTGCAGGGGAAAAGGTCACAGATACGCAGTATTTT. Protein: CSASSAGEKVTDTQYF.